Each of the 8 T cell receptor beta chains below was sequenced from the same sample in a study of T cell responses to AZD1222 COVID-19 vaccine. The protocol was immunoSEQ multiplex PCR, while the TCRdb copy is restricted to in-frame clones and leaves out a portion. The sample lists roughly 120,000 clones; 81% were seen once. Source: peripheral blood, taken on day 0 of AZD1222 vaccination. These receptors originate from an adult in good health.

J is TRBJ1-1 and V is TRBV7-2; D gene unclear. Germline V gene sequence: CDR1 SGHTA, CDR2 FQGNSA. V gave up 5 bases and J gave up 1 base, with 11 bases separating them. This CDR3 has 14 amino acids. This CDR3 reads CASSLVRSNTEAFF. The CDR3 nucleotides are TGTGCCAGCAGCCTCGTTCGGTCGAACACTGAAGCTTTCTTT.

This sequence joins TRBV7-9 and TRBJ1-1; D remains ambiguous. V was pared by 5 bases and J by 3 bases, with 7 bases between. The germline V gene has CDR1 SEHNR and CDR2 FQNEAQ (reference sequence). The length of the CDR3 is 12 residues. The CDR3 spells CASSPDDTEAFF. CDR3 in DNA: TGTGCCAGCAGCCCGGACGACACTGAAGCTTTCTTT.

The chain is built from TRBV6-4 and TRBJ2-1; TRBD1 might be the D (6 bases). V lost 8 bases and J 7 bases, leaving 21 bases between the germline ends. This CDR3 is 15 amino acids long. Germline loops: CDR1 MRHNA, CDR2 SNTAGT. The CDR3 reads CASAVQGLRGNEQFF. For the CDR3, the DNA is TGTGCCAGCGCAGTACAGGGTTTACGTGGGAATGAGCAGTTCTTC.

The chain couples TRBV19 to TRBJ2-7; D is unresolved. This CDR3 contains 11 residues. V lost 4 bases to trimming and J lost 4 bases, with 5 bases between them. CDR1 LNHDA and CDR2 SQIVND come from the germline V gene (reference sequence). The CDR3 loop is CASSTQYEQYF. The DNA for the CDR3 is TGTGCCAGTAGTACTCAATACGAGCAGTACTTC.

V is TRBV24-1 and J is TRBJ2-1; D is perhaps TRBD1 (6 bases). V was shortened by 4 bases and J by 8 bases, with 17 bases between the two germline ends. From germline, CDR1 is KGHDR and CDR2 SFDVKD. The CDR3 contains 15 residues. The CDR3 bases are TGTGCCACCAGTGACGTTGGTCAGGGGTCGGATGAGCAGTTCTTC. This translates into CATSDVGQGSDEQFF.

The chain combines TRBV28 with TRBJ1-1; no reliable D call. Germline V gives CDR1 MDHEN, CDR2 SYDVKM. V lost 6 bases and J 1 base, leaving 9 bases between the germline ends. This CDR3 spans 13 amino acids. The CDR3 DNA follows: TGTGCCAGCAGAACTAGCCCGAACACTGAAGCTTTCTTT. It specifies CASRTSPNTEAFF.

The chain employs TRBV28 and TRBJ1-2; D gene ambiguous. The CDR3 contains 10 residues. Per germline, CDR1 MDHEN and CDR2 SYDVKM. V lost 8 bases and J lost 4, with 5 bases in between. In DNA, the CDR3 is TGTGCCAGCCGAGGCTATGGCTACACCTTC. It encodes CASRGYGYTF.

This clone was seen at least ten times. The J gene is TRBJ2-2, the V gene TRBV12-5; D uncertain. Germline V gene data show CDR1 as LGHNT and CDR2 as FRNRAP. V lost 2 bases to trimming and J lost 3 bases, with 4 bases between them. The CDR3 covers 13 residues. The CDR3 DNA reads as TGTGCTAGTGGTTTGAGTGACACCGGGGAGCTGTTTTTT. Encoded protein: CASGLSDTGELFF.